This T cell receptor (beta chain) was profiled in a study of response to subunit inactivated influenza vaccine. TCRdb re-called the RT-PCR reads with MiXCR, one entry per CDR3 protein. The profile covers approximately 480,000 distinct CDR3 sequences, with 9.5% to 12% appearing a single time and 9.5% to 15% taken by the ten largest. This clonotype was seen repeatedly, ten times or more. The target antigen is unknown. This CDR3 spans 16 amino acids. Germline V lookup: CDR1 SGDLS, CDR2 YYNGEE. V lost 5 bases to trimming and J lost 1 base; unmatched junction nucleotides: 8. Broader study findings: It was the authors' suggestion that each seasonal influenza vaccination recruits few new T cells.

The receptor was derived from a man between 50 and 59 years old who received an inactivated influenza vaccine. Source: PBMCs from blood, taken around seven weeks after vaccination. V is TRBV9 and J is TRBJ2-3, with 9 bases lining up with TRBD1. CDR3 in amino acids: CASSAGQGLRTDTQYF. CDR3 DNA: TGTGCCAGCAGTGCCGGACAGGGGCTACGCACAGATACGCAGTATTTT.